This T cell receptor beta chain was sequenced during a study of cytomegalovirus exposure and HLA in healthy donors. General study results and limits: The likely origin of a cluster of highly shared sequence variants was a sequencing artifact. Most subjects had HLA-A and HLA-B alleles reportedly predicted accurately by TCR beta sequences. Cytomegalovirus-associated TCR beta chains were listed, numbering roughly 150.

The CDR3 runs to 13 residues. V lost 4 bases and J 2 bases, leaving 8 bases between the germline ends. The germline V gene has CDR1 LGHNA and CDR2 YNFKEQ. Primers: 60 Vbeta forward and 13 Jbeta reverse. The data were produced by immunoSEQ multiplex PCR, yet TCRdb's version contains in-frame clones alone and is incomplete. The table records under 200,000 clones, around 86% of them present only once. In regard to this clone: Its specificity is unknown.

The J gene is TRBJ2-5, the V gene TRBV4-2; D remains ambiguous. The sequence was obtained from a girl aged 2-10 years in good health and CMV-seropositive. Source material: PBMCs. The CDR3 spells CASSRDLQETQYF. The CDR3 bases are TGTGCCAGCAGCCGAGACTTACAAGAGACCCAGTACTTC.